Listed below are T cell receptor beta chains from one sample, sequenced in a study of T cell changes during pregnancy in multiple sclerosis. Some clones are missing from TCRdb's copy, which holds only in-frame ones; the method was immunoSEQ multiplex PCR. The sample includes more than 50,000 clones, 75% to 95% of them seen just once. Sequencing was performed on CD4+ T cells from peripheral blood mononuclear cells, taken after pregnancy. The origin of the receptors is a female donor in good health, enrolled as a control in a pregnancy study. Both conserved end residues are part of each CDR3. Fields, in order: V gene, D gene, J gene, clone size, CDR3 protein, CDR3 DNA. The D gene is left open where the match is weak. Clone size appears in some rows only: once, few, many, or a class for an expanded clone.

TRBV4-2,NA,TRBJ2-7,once,CASSQDREYEQYF,TGTGCCAGCAGCCAAGATCGAGAGTACGAGCAGTACTTC
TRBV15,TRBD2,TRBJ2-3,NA,CATSSGLAGGTDTQYF,TGTGCCACCAGCAGTGGACTAGCGGGGGGCACAGATACGCAGTATTTT
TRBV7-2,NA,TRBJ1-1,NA,CASSLSTAGGTEAFF,TGTGCCAGCAGCTTATCGACAGCCGGGGGCACTGAAGCTTTCTTT
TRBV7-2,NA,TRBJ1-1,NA,CASSLSGLNTEAFF,TGTGCCAGCAGCTTATCAGGGCTTAACACTGAAGCTTTCTTT
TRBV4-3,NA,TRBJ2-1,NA,CASSQGLDRYNEQFF,TGCGCCAGCAGCCAGGGACTCGACAGATACAATGAGCAGTTCTTC
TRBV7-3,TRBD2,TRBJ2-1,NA,CASSSGAGGFYNEQFF,TGTGCCAGCAGCTCCGGAGCGGGGGGATTCTACAATGAGCAGTTCTTC
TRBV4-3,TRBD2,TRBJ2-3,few,CASSQAWGGYTDTQYF,TGCGCCAGCAGCCAAGCGTGGGGGGGATACACAGATACGCAGTATTTT
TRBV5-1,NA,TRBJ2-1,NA,CASAGTQGNEQFF,TGCGCCAGCGCAGGAACCCAGGGGAATGAGCAGTTCTTC
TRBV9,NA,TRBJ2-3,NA,CASSVAPRGGLQYF,TGTGCCAGCAGCGTAGCTCCCCGCGGTGGGTTGCAGTATTTT
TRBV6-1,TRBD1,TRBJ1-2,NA,CASSEDRGQGYTF,TGTGCCAGCAGTGAGGACAGGGGGCAAGGCTACACCTTC
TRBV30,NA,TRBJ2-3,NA,CAWSIQVSTDTQYF,TGTGCCTGGAGTATACAGGTCTCCACAGATACGCAGTATTTT
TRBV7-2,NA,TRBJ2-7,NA,CASSLVGGWDYEQYF,TGTGCCAGCAGCTTAGTAGGGGGATGGGACTACGAGCAGTACTTC
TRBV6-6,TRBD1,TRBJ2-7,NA,CASSYSQGTYEQYF,TGTGCCAGCAGTTACTCACAGGGGACGTACGAGCAGTACTTC
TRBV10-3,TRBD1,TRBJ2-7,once,CAISSGQGASYEQYF,TGTGCCATCAGTTCGGGACAGGGGGCATCCTACGAGCAGTACTTC
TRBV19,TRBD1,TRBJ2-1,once,CASSIGTGTYNEQFF,TGTGCCAGTAGTATAGGGACAGGGACCTACAATGAGCAGTTCTTC
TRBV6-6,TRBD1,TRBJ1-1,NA,CASSWDRGTEAFF,TGTGCCAGCAGTTGGGACAGGGGCACTGAAGCTTTCTTT
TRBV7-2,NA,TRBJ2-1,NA,CASSLDTMGGYNEQFF,TGTGCCAGCAGCCTGGACACTATGGGGGGTTACAATGAGCAGTTCTTC
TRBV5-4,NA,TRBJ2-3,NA,CASSLQGIDTQYF,TGTGCCAGCAGCCTCCAGGGTATAGATACGCAGTATTTT
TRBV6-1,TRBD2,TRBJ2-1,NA,CAGGLAGGPNEQFF,TGTGCCGGGGGGCTAGCGGGGGGGCCAAATGAGCAGTTCTTC
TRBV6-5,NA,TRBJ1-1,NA,CASSRGEYGGAFF,TGTGCCAGCAGTCGGGGGGAGTATGGTGGAGCTTTCTTT
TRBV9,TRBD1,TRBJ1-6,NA,CASSARQGTRSPLHF,TGTGCCAGCAGCGCAAGACAGGGCACGCGATCACCCCTCCACTTT
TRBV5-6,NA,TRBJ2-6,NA,CASSLGLRGISGANVLTF,TGTGCCAGCAGCTTGGGTCTTAGAGGGATCTCTGGGGCCAACGTCCTGACTTTC
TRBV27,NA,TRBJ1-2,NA,CASSLSRAGDRYGYTF,TGTGCCAGCAGTTTATCGAGGGCAGGAGATCGGTATGGCTACACCTTC
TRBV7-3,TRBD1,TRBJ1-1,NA,CASSPRQGATEAFF,TGTGCCAGCAGCCCCCGACAGGGAGCCACTGAAGCTTTCTTT
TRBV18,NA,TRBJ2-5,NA,CASSPRGYQETQYF,TGTGCCAGCTCACCAAGAGGGTACCAAGAGACCCAGTACTTC
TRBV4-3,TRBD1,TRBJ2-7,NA,CASSPRQGIREQYF,TGCGCCAGCAGCCCCCGACAGGGAATACGGGAGCAGTACTTC
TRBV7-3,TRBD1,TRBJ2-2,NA,CASSLKTGGTGELFF,TGTGCCAGCAGCTTAAAGACAGGGGGCACCGGGGAGCTGTTTTTT